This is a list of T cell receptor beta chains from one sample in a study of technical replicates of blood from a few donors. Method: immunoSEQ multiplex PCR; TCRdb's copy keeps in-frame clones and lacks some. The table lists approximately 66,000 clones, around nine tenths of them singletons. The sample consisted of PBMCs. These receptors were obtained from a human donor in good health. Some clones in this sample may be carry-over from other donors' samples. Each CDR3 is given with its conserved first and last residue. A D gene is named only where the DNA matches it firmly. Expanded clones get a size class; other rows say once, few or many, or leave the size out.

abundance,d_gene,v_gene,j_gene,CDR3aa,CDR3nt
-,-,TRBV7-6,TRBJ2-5,CASTPLTLETQYF,TGTGCCAGCACCCCATTGACTTTGGAGACCCAGTACTTC
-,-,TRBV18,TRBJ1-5,CASSPGADNQPQHF,TGTGCCAGCTCACCTGGGGCAGACAATCAGCCCCAGCATTTT
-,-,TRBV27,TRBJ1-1,CASSERASTEAFF,TGTGCCAGCAGTGAGAGGGCGAGCACTGAAGCTTTCTTT
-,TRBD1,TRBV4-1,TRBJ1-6,CASSRRQGQFTSYNSPLHF,TGCGCCAGCAGCCGGAGACAGGGGCAGTTTACCTCCTATAATTCACCCCTCCACTTT
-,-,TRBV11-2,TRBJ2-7,CASSGYSGGRGGEQYF,TGTGCCAGCAGCGGCTACTCTGGCGGGAGAGGGGGCGAGCAGTACTTC
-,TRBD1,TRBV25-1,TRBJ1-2,CASSAPGTGDGGYTF,TGTGCCAGCAGTGCCCCCGGGACAGGGGATGGCGGCTACACCTTC
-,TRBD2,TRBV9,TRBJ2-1,CASTTSGGTDEQFF,TGTGCCAGCACGACCAGCGGGGGTACGGATGAGCAGTTCTTC
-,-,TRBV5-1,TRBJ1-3,CASSGGSGNTIYF,TGCGCCAGCAGCGGCGGTAGTGGAAACACCATATATTTT
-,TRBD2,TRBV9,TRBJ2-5,CASSVEAGGPGETQYF,TGTGCCAGCAGCGTAGAAGCGGGGGGGCCGGGAGAGACCCAGTACTTC
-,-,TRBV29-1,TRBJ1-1,CSVGGRFTEAFF,TGCAGCGTTGGGGGGCGGTTTACTGAAGCTTTCTTT
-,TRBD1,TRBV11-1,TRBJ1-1,CASSQDRARFAFF,TGTGCCAGCAGCCAGGACAGGGCCCGTTTCGCTTTCTTT
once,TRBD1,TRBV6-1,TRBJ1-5,CASSAKGTGGGQPQHF,TGTGCCAGCAGTGCGAAGGGGACAGGGGGAGGTCAGCCCCAGCATTTT
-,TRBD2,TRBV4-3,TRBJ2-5,CASSQGLGGGAETQYF,TGCGCCAGCAGCCAGGGTCTTGGCGGGGGGGCAGAGACCCAGTACTTC
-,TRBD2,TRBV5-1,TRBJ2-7,CASSPGGTSAYEQYF,TGCGCCAGCAGCCCTGGAGGGACTAGCGCTTACGAGCAGTACTTC
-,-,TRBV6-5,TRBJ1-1,CASSYLQGTFF,TGTGCCAGCAGTTACTTACAGGGCACGTTCTTT
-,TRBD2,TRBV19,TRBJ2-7,CASSIGERGSSYEQYF,TGTGCCAGTAGTATCGGCGAGCGGGGGTCCTCCTACGAGCAGTACTTC
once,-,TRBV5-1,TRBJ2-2,CASSLRSLNTGELFF,TGCGCCAGCAGCTTGCGGAGCCTTAACACCGGGGAGCTGTTTTTT
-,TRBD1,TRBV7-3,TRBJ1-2,CASSPRQGNYGYTF,TGTGCCAGCAGCCCGCGACAGGGGAACTATGGCTACACCTTC
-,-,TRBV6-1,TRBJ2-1,CAARRGHSSYNEQFF,TGTGCCGCAAGGAGGGGTCATAGCTCCTACAATGAGCAGTTCTTC
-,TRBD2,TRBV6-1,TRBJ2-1,CASSELTSGRPGYNEQFF,TGTGCCAGCAGTGAACTGACTAGCGGGAGGCCGGGGTACAATGAGCAGTTCTTC
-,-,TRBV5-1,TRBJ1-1,CASSAAGGYTEAFF,TGCGCCAGCAGCGCCGCCGGGGGTTACACTGAAGCTTTCTTT
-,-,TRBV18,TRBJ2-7,CASSLGTAGPYEQYF,TGTGCCAGCTCACTCGGGACAGCGGGCCCCTACGAGCAGTACTTC
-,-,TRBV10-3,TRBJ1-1,CAISAGANTEAFF,TGTGCCATCAGCGCAGGGGCCAACACTGAAGCTTTCTTT
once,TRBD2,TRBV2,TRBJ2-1,CASSGGTRPSNEQFF,TGTGCCAGCAGTGGGGGGACTAGGCCCTCCAATGAGCAGTTCTTC
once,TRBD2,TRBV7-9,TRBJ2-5,CASSQWTSGEETQYF,TGTGCCAGCAGCCAATGGACTAGCGGGGAAGAGACCCAGTACTTC
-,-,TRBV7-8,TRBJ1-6,CASSLVWVQGRSPLHF,TGTGCCAGCAGCTTAGTATGGGTGCAGGGCCGCTCACCCCTCCACTTT
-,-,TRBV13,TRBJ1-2,CASSKEAGTHGYTF,TGTGCCAGCAGCAAAGAGGCAGGGACACATGGCTACACCTTC
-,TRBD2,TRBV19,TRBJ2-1,CASSMALGLAGANEQFF,TGTGCCAGTAGTATGGCCCTCGGACTAGCGGGAGCCAATGAGCAGTTCTTC
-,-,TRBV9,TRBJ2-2,CASSRNRGRATNTGELFF,TGTGCCAGCAGCCGGAATCGGGGGAGAGCTACGAACACCGGGGAGCTGTTTTTT
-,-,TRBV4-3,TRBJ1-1,CASSLGQEAFF,TGCGCCAGCAGCCTCGGACAGGAAGCTTTCTTT
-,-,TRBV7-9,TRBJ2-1,CASSLWDGGRNEQFF,TGTGCCAGCAGCCTGTGGGACGGGGGGCGGAATGAGCAGTTCTTC
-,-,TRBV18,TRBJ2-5,CASSPLQAETQYF,TGTGCCAGCTCACCTCTGCAAGCAGAGACCCAGTACTTC
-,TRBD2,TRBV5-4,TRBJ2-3,CASSLRIRFITSGSADTQYF,TGTGCCAGCAGCTTGCGTATCAGATTTATCACTAGCGGGAGTGCCGATACGCAGTATTTT
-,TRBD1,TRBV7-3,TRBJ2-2,CASRETGGSSTGELFF,TGTGCCAGCAGAGAGACAGGGGGCTCGAGCACCGGGGAGCTGTTTTTT
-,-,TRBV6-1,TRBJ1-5,CASSEARNQPQHF,TGTGCCAGCAGTGAAGCGAGGAATCAGCCCCAGCATTTT
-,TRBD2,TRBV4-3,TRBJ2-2,CASSQVGGVQTGELFF,TGCGCCAGCAGCCAAGTGGGGGGGGTACAAACCGGGGAGCTGTTTTTT
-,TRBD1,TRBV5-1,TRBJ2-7,CASSLGARDRVDYEQYF,TGCGCCAGCAGCTTGGGGGCCCGCGACAGGGTTGACTACGAGCAGTACTTC
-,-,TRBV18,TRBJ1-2,CASSPVSPPTGYTF,TGTGCCAGCTCACCAGTAAGCCCCCCTACCGGCTACACCTTC
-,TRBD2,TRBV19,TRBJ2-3,CASSLQGIAGNGGDTQYF,TGTGCCAGTAGTCTCCAGGGGATAGCGGGGAATGGCGGAGATACGCAGTATTTT
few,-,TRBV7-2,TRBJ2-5,CASSSGGGKTQYF,TGTGCCAGCAGCTCGGGGGGCGGAAAGACCCAGTACTTC
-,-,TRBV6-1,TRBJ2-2,CASSVYGELFF,TGTGCCAGCAGTGTCTACGGGGAGCTGTTTTTT
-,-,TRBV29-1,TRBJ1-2,CSVEGEALYGYTF,TGCAGCGTTGAAGGTGAGGCTCTCTATGGCTACACCTTC
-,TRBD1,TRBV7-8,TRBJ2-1,CASSLRRDSYNEQFF,TGTGCCAGCAGCCTCCGTAGGGACAGCTACAATGAGCAGTTCTTC
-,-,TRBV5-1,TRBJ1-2,CASSLTGESNYGYTF,TGCGCCAGCAGCTTGACAGGCGAGTCTAACTATGGCTACACCTTC
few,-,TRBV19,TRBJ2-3,CASRQSTDTQYF,TGTGCCAGTAGACAGAGCACAGATACGCAGTATTTT
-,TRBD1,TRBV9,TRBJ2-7,CASSEGTGGGYEQYF,TGTGCCAGCAGCGAGGGAACAGGGGGCGGGTACGAGCAGTACTTC
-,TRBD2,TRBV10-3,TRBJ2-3,CAISEAGLAGTTDTQYF,TGTGCCATCAGTGAGGCGGGACTAGCGGGAACCACAGATACGCAGTATTTT